Following are 9 T cell receptor beta chains from one sample sequenced in a study of blood T cell repertoires in COVID-19. Sequencing used immunoSEQ multiplex PCR; TCRdb keeps in-frame clones, though not all of them. Of about 220,000 clones listed, 88% were seen once; the top ten hold roughly 14%. What was sequenced was PBMCs or T cells enriched from blood (not recorded which). The receptors were sampled from a woman aged 45-60 years with acute COVID-19.

With regard to this clone: This same CDR3 is encoded by further DNA sequences in the sample. This sequence joins TRBV7-3 and TRBJ2-1; 13 nucleotides agree with TRBD2. With 5 bases clipped from V and 7 bases from J, the junction kept 5 bases outside the gene matches. The CDR3 spans 15 residues. Germline values: CDR1 SGHTA, CDR2 FQGTGA. The CDR3 DNA follows: TGTGCCAGCAGCCGCGGACTAGCGGGAGTTAATGAGCAGTTCTTC. It codes for CASSRGLAGVNEQFF.

V usage is TRBV6-5 and J usage is TRBJ1-2; tentative D call: TRBD1 (6 bases). The V end was cut by 6 bases, the J end by 4 bases, with 15 bases between. The CDR3 is 14 amino acids. Germline loops: CDR1 MNHEY, CDR2 SVGAGI. The CDR3 nucleotides read TGTGCCAGCAGCAAAACGGACAGCCTCTATGGCTACACCTTC. It yields the protein CASSKTDSLYGYTF.

The rearrangement joins TRBV5-4 to TRBJ1-6; D is perhaps TRBD1 (6 bases). CDR1 SGHNT and CDR2 YYREEE come from the germline V gene (reference sequence). The CDR3 is 14 amino acids. V was trimmed by 4 bases and J by 7 bases, leaving 12 bases between them. DNA for the CDR3: TGTGCCAGCAGCCTAACAGGGTTGAATTCACCCCTCCACTTT. Residues: CASSLTGLNSPLHF.

The V and J genes are TRBV27 and TRBJ2-7; TRBD1 matches at 7 bases. The CDR3 is made up of 15 amino acids. CDR1 and CDR2 (germline): MNHEY, SMNVEV (reference sequence). After removal of 4 bases from V and 0 bases from J, the junction contained 6 bases not matched to a gene. CDR3 sequence reads: CASSSTGYYSYEQYF. The CDR3 DNA follows: TGTGCCAGCAGTTCGACAGGGTACTACTCCTACGAGCAGTACTTC.

This chain connects TRBV19 to TRBJ2-1, with 7 bases lining up with TRBD2. Per the germline V gene, CDR1 is LNHDA and CDR2 is SQIVND (reference sequence). This CDR3 is built from 13 residues. Trimming removed 4 bases from V and 8 bases from J; junction bases left unmatched: 5. Here the CDR3 reads CASSSGSEHEQFF. CDR3 nucleotide sequence: TGTGCCAGTAGTAGCGGGAGTGAGCATGAGCAGTTCTTC.

The rearrangement uses TRBV4-3 and TRBJ2-2; 9 bases map to TRBD2. This CDR3 is built from 15 residues. The junction had 3 bases not matched to a gene; V was cut back by 1 base and J by 6 bases. Germline V gene sequence: CDR1 LGHNA, CDR2 YSLEER. DNA of the CDR3: TGCGCCAGCAGCCAAGTTGCGGGAGGGTCCGGGGAGCTGTTTTTT. This codes for CASSQVAGGSGELFF.

V and J are TRBV5-6 and TRBJ1-2, with D possibly TRBD1 on 6 matching bases. CDR1 SGHDT and CDR2 YYEEEE come from the germline V gene. Trimming took 0 bases from V and 9 from J, leaving 12 bases between them. The CDR3 loop spans 13 amino acids. The CDR3 sequence: CASSLGQGRSYTF. The CDR3 nucleotides are TGTGCCAGCAGCTTGGGGCAGGGGAGAAGCTACACCTTC.

This chain uses TRBV13 with TRBJ2-2, with TRBD1 identical over 8 bases. CDR1 and CDR2 from the germline V gene are PRHDT and FYEKMQ (reference sequence). With V trimmed by 7 bases and J by 4 bases, 5 bases remained unmatched. This CDR3 is 14 amino acids long. The CDR3 sequence is CASTRGRTTGELFF. CDR3 DNA: TGTGCCAGCACCAGGGGGCGGACCACCGGGGAGCTGTTTTTT.

The sample holds one count of this clone. V gene TRBV9 combines with J gene TRBJ2-7; D remains ambiguous. The CDR3 contains 12 residues. Germline CDR1 reads SGDLS; CDR2 reads YYNGEE. V dropped 0 bases and J dropped 4 bases, with 5 bases sitting between them. The CDR3 loop reads CASSVDGYEQYF. DNA of the CDR3: TGTGCCAGCAGCGTAGACGGGTACGAGCAGTACTTC.